The 24 T cell receptor beta chains given below trace back to one sample, sequenced in a study of blood T cell repertoires in COVID-19. Sequenced by immunoSEQ multiplex PCR; TCRdb stores in-frame clones only, minus some. Seen here are tens of thousands of clones, roughly nine tenths observed once, and the top ten hold over 15%. Sample: peripheral blood. These receptors came from a man older than 75 in a cohort sampled during active COVID-19.

This clone was recorded once. This rearrangement joins TRBV20-1 to TRBJ1-2; D is undetermined. The V gene's germline CDR1 is DFQATT and CDR2 SNEGSKA (reference sequence). This CDR3 comprises 11 residues. V dropped 2 bases and J dropped 5 bases, with 6 bases sitting between them. The CDR3, as DNA: TGCAGTGCTAGAATCGGGTATGGCTACACCTTC. Its protein product is CSARIGYGYTF.

The chain combines TRBV5-1 with TRBJ1-6; TRBD1 might be the D (6 bases). CDR3 length equals 14 residues. The V gene lost 2 bases and the J gene lost 6 bases, with 9 bases spanning the gap. CDR1 and CDR2 from the germline V gene are SGHRS and YFSETQ. CDR3 coding DNA: TGCGCCAGCAGCTTCACAGGGCGTAATTCACCCCTCCACTTT. Encoded protein: CASSFTGRNSPLHF.

V usage is TRBV6-1 and J usage is TRBJ2-7; weak D call: TRBD2 (6 bases). Germline-derived CDR1 and CDR2 are MNHNS and SASEGT. The CDR3 is 14 residues long. V lost 6 bases, J lost 6 bases, and 18 bases lay in between. The chain's CDR3 is CASSPGVERREQYF. The CDR3 DNA reads TGTGCCAGCAGCCCGGGGGTGGAGAGGCGCGAGCAGTACTTC.

Only one count was recorded for this clone. The J gene is TRBJ1-1, the V gene TRBV5-1; 7 bases match TRBD1. The ends lost 1 base at V and 2 bases at J; junction bases unmatched: 2. CDR3 length: 14 residues. Germline-derived CDR1 and CDR2 are SGHRS and YFSETQ. CDR3 sequence: CASSLTGANTEAFF. In DNA, the CDR3 is TGCGCCAGCAGCTTGACAGGGGCAAACACTGAAGCTTTCTTT.

CDR3 bases: TGCGCCAGCAGCCAAGAGGGGGCGAGAGCTTTCTTT. This sequence encodes CASSQEGARAFF. The rearrangement joins TRBV4-1 to TRBJ1-1, with D possibly being TRBD1 (6 bases). This CDR3 spans 12 amino acids. Looked up from germline, CDR1 is MGHRA and CDR2 is YSYEKL. With 0 bases removed from V and 10 bases from J, the gap between germline ends came to 9 bases.

This sequence joins TRBV14 and TRBJ1-4; the D is unclear. This CDR3 region has 12 residues. The germline CDR1 and CDR2 sequences are SGHDN and FVKESK. V was pared by 1 base and J by 8 bases, with 5 bases between. The CDR3 DNA sequence: TGTGCCAGCAGCCAAGGCACAGAAAAACTGTTTTTT. Encoded protein: CASSQGTEKLFF.

V gene TRBV10-3 combines with J gene TRBJ2-5; D gene unclear. Germline-derived CDR1 and CDR2 are ENHRY and SYGVKD. The CDR3 totals 14 residues. V was clipped by 3 bases and J by 5 bases, with 13 bases between them. The DNA of the CDR3 is TGTGCCATCAGTGATATGGCTGATAAGGAGACCCAGTACTTC. It specifies CAISDMADKETQYF.

V is TRBV6-5 and J is TRBJ2-2; 9 nucleotides agree with TRBD1. Germline CDR1 is MNHEY and CDR2 is SVGAGI. Losses at the gene ends were 6 bases for V and 6 bases for J; bases not matched to a gene: 5. This CDR3 has 14 residues. CDR3 in DNA: TGTGCCAGCAGACACACAGGGGGCGCCGGGGAGCTGTTTTTT. It translates to CASRHTGGAGELFF.

This sequence joins TRBV5-1 and TRBJ1-2, with TRBD1 matching 11 bases. Looked up from germline, CDR1 is SGHRS and CDR2 is YFSETQ. V gave up 0 bases and J gave up 4 bases; unmatched junction bases: 5. The CDR3 consists of 16 residues. CDR3 nucleotides: TGCGCCAGCAGCTTGGATGGGACAGGGGGTTTCTATGGCTACACCTTC. Protein product: CASSLDGTGGFYGYTF.

J is TRBJ2-3 and V is TRBV6-6, with D possibly matching TRBD1 (6 bases). CDR1 MNHNY and CDR2 SVGAGI come from the germline V gene (reference sequence). The CDR3 covers 15 residues. V shed 6 bases and J shed 1 base, with 14 bases lying between them. The chain's CDR3 is CASSGSGVGTDTQYF. The CDR3 coding sequence is TGTGCCAGCAGCGGATCAGGGGTGGGCACAGATACGCAGTATTTT.

The CDR3 is CASTESGVDYEQYV. Here the CDR3 DNA reads TGTGCCAGCACGGAGTCAGGGGTCGACTACGAGCAGTACGTC. The chain combines TRBV2 with TRBJ2-7, with a possible D match to TRBD1 (6 bases). Germline values: CDR1 SNHLY, CDR2 FYNNEI. The V gene lost 7 bases and the J gene lost 3 bases, with 16 bases spanning the gap. This CDR3 has 14 residues.

The CDR3, as DNA: TGTGCCAGTAGTACCGACGGGTCGACTGGAAACACCATATATTTT. Translation: CASSTDGSTGNTIYF. The rearrangement joins TRBV19 to TRBJ1-3; D uncertain. V was cut by 4 bases and J by 2 bases, with 12 bases left in between. The V gene's germline CDR1 is LNHDA and CDR2 SQIVND (reference sequence). This CDR3 region has 15 residues.

The rearrangement joins TRBV6-1 to TRBJ1-5; possibly TRBD1 for D (6 bases). The CDR3 is 14 residues long. Germline-derived CDR1 and CDR2 are MNHNS and SASEGT. V lost 1 base to trimming and J lost 2 bases, with 6 bases between them. CDR3 sequence reads: CASSEGQGNQPQHF. As DNA, the CDR3 is TGTGCCAGCAGTGAAGGACAGGGCAATCAGCCCCAGCATTTT.

The CDR3: CSALLVGYTF. In DNA, the CDR3 is TGCAGTGCTCTATTAGTCGGCTACACCTTC. The chain couples TRBV20-1 to TRBJ1-2; unclear D gene. V dropped 5 bases and J dropped 8 bases, with 9 bases sitting between them. The germline gives CDR1 DFQATT, CDR2 SNEGSKA (reference sequence). The CDR3 length is 10 residues.

This chain joins TRBV27 and TRBJ1-1; D is possibly TRBD1 (5 bases). CDR1 and CDR2 from the germline V gene are MNHEY and SMNVEV (reference sequence). Trimming took 7 bases from V and 7 from J, leaving 19 bases between them. The length of the CDR3 is 14 residues. Here the CDR3 DNA reads TGTGCCAGCAAAGCAGGGAAAGGATTGGGTGAAGCTTTCTTT. Its protein product is CASKAGKGLGEAFF.

The rearrangement joins TRBV5-1 to TRBJ2-7; D remains ambiguous. Germline V CDR1 and CDR2: SGHRS, YFSETQ. Trimming cost V 5 bases and J 5 bases, with 11 bases left between them. This CDR3 contains 12 residues. CDR3 protein: CASRPDGDEQYF. The DNA of the CDR3 is TGCGCCAGCAGACCGGATGGAGACGAGCAGTACTTC. Filled out from reference TRBV5-1 and TRBJ2-7, the complete variable domain reads KAGVTQTPRYLIKTRGQQVTLSCSPISGHRSVSWYQQTPGQGLQFLFEYFSETQRNKGNFPGRFSGRQFSNSRSEMNVSTLELGDSALYLCASRPDGDEQYFGPGTRLTVT.

J is TRBJ2-3 and V is TRBV7-9; TRBD2 matches at 8 bases. V gave up 5 bases and J gave up 1 base; unmatched junction bases: 11. This CDR3 region has 17 residues. Per the germline V gene, CDR1 is SEHNR and CDR2 is FQNEAQ (reference sequence). CDR3 sequence (DNA): TGTGCCAGCAGCCCAAACCTAGGTAGCGGGGGCACAGATACGCAGTATTTT. Translating it yields CASSPNLGSGGTDTQYF.

J is TRBJ2-3 and V is TRBV7-2; the D gene is possibly TRBD2 (6 bases). V was cut by 6 bases and J by 1 base, with 14 bases left in between. The CDR3 has 15 amino acids. Germline-derived CDR1 and CDR2 are SGHTA and FQGNSA. CDR3 in DNA: TGTGCCAGCAGGTCCCCTGGACTACGCACAGATACGCAGTATTTT. As protein: CASRSPGLRTDTQYF.

The chain carries TRBV12-2 and TRBJ2-1; TRBD2, the D gene given by the table, was not confirmed from the DNA. TRBV12-2 is a known pseudogene. This CDR3 spans 16 amino acids. CDR3 in DNA: TGTGCAAGTCGCTGGGTTAGCGGGGGGGTCTACAATGAGCAGTTCTTC. Protein sequence: CASRWVSGGVYNEQFF.

In its sample, this clone was seen a few times. This rearrangement joins TRBV5-1 to TRBJ2-2; 7 bases map to TRBD2. Germline CDR1 and CDR2: SGHRS and YFSETQ. This CDR3 is built from 15 residues. J was trimmed by 0 bases and V by 4 bases; bases with no gene match: 3. CDR3 protein: CASSERGPNTGELFF. CDR3 coding DNA: TGCGCCAGCAGCGAGCGGGGACCGAACACCGGGGAGCTGTTTTTT. The whole variable domain, remainder taken from reference TRBV5-1 and TRBJ2-2, is KAGVTQTPRYLIKTRGQQVTLSCSPISGHRSVSWYQQTPGQGLQFLFEYFSETQRNKGNFPGRFSGRQFSNSRSEMNVSTLELGDSALYLCASSERGPNTGELFFGEGSRLTVL.

V usage is TRBV7-8 and J usage is TRBJ2-3; possibly TRBD1 for D (6 bases). This CDR3 has 13 residues. V dropped 3 bases and J dropped 3 bases, with 7 bases sitting between them. Germline CDR1 reads SGHVS; CDR2 reads FQNEAQ. CDR3 coding DNA: TGTGCCAGCAGCTTGGACAGTACAGATACGCAGTATTTT. Its protein is CASSLDSTDTQYF.

DNA of the CDR3: TGTGCCAGCTCGCGGGACAGCTCAAATGAAAAACTGTTTTTT. This encodes CASSRDSSNEKLFF. The chain employs TRBV18 and TRBJ1-4; 7 positions agree with TRBD1. Looked up from germline, CDR1 is KGHSH and CDR2 is LQKENI. J lost 5 bases, V lost 6 bases, and 6 bases had no gene match. CDR3 length: 14 amino acids.

This chain connects TRBV7-2 to TRBJ1-5, with D unclear. Germline V CDR1 and CDR2: SGHTA, FQGNSA. Trimming took 1 base from V and 4 from J, leaving 14 bases between them. The CDR3 runs 16 residues. As DNA, the CDR3 is TGTGCCAGCAGCTTAGTATCCCAGGCCCCAAATCAGCCCCAGCATTTT. Its translation is CASSLVSQAPNQPQHF.

This sequence joins TRBV6-5 and TRBJ1-1, with D possibly matching TRBD1 (5 bases). CDR3 length: 15 amino acids. Germline CDR1 reads MNHEY; CDR2 reads SVGAGI. V lost 9 bases, J lost 2 bases, and 19 bases lay in between. The CDR3 coding sequence is TGTGCCAGATTCGGGCAGGGAGGATTCAACACTGAAGCTTTCTTT. It translates to CARFGQGGFNTEAFF.